The entry below describes one TCR beta chain. Methods used by the authors: The assay estimated nucleated cells by amplifying reference gene primers. Produced via immunoSEQ multiplex PCR; TCRdb's table is partial and in-frame only. V and J calls and clone size come straight from that table; D and trimming were deduced from the DNA. The table lists 240,000 or so clones, around 85% of them singletons. This specimen belongs to a study of blood T cell repertoires in COVID-19. Study context: Acute-phase and convalescent COVID-19 samples originated in the United States, Italy and Spain. PBMCs, B-cell-depleted T cells, or T cells provided the cDNA or gDNA that made up the material.

The source of this sequence is an elderly woman with acute or convalescent COVID-19. Sequencing input: peripheral blood.

In DNA, the CDR3 is TGTGCCAGCAGGGACACAAACCATTACAATGAGCAGTTCTTC. It specifies CASRDTNHYNEQFF. V and J are TRBV2 and TRBJ2-1, with a weak D call TRBD1 (5 bases). V was trimmed by 6 bases and J by 4 bases, leaving 13 bases between them. The CDR3 has 14 amino acids. The germline gives CDR1 SNHLY, CDR2 FYNNEI.